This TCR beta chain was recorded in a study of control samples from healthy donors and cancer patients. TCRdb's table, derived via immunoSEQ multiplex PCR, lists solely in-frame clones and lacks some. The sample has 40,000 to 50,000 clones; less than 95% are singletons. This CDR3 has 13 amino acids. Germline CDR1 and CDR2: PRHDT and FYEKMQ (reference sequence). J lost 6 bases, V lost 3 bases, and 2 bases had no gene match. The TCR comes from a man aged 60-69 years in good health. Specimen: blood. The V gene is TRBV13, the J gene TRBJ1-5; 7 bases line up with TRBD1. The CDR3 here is CASSLTGSQPQHF. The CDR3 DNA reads TGTGCCAGCAGCTTGACAGGGTCTCAGCCCCAGCATTTT.